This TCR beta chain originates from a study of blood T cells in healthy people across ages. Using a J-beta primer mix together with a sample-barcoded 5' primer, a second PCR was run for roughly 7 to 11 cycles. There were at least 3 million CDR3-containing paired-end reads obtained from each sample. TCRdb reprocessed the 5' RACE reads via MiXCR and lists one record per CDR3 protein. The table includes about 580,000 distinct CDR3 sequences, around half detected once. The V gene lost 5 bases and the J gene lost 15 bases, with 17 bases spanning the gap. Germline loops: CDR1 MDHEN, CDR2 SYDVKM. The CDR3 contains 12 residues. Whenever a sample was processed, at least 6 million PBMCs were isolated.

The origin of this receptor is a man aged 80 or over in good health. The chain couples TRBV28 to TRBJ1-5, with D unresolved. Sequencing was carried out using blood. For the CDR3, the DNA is TGTGCCAGCAGTACCGTTGAGGAGGTTCGGCATTTT. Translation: CASSTVEEVRHF.